One and the same sample provided the 11 T cell receptor beta chains below, sequenced in a study of CD8 T cells in ankylosing spondylitis. Study results and limitations: Blood from ankylosing spondylitis patients appeared to carry a characteristic roughly eight-variant TCR beta motif.

TCRdb ran MiXCR on the 5' RACE reads and lists one entry per CDR3 protein. The sample has around 490,000 distinct CDR3 sequences, 5.3% seen once. These receptors have no identified antigens. Sequenced material: blood, either unsorted or a sorted T cell fraction (not recorded which). Receptors were obtained from a male donor with ankylosing spondylitis.

This clonotype was recorded a few times. The gene calls are TRBV4-1 and TRBJ2-7; D is unclear. The germline gives CDR1 MGHRA, CDR2 YSYEKL. The CDR3 totals 20 residues. V lost 0 bases, J lost 1 base, and 25 bases lay in between. CDR3 in amino acids: CASSQDRMSPGWRESYEQYF. The CDR3 coding sequence is TGCGCCAGCAGCCAAGATCGGATGTCCCCCGGGTGGCGCGAGTCCTACGAGCAGTACTTC.

The table lists this clonotype with many counts. The chain couples TRBV6-2 or TRBV6-3 to TRBJ1-5, with no clear D. The CDR3 is made up of 13 amino acids. Germline V gene sequence: CDR1 MNHEY, CDR2 SVGEGT. The V end was cut by 2 bases, the J end by 4 bases, with 6 bases between. CDR3 sequence reads: CASSYPRNQPQHF. The CDR3 nucleotides read TGTGCCAGCAGTTACCCCCGGAATCAGCCCCAGCATTTT.

This clonotype was recorded many times. The gene calls are TRBV20-1 and TRBJ2-1; 10 bases fit TRBD1. V dropped 6 bases and J dropped 5; count of bases not matched to a gene: 7. Germline values: CDR1 DFQATT, CDR2 SNEGSKA (reference sequence). This CDR3 contains 14 residues. The CDR3 is CSASRDRGHNEQFF. CDR3 in DNA: TGCAGTGCCAGCCGGGACAGGGGCCACAATGAGCAGTTCTTC.

This clonotype has ten or more counts. This chain links TRBV6-2 or TRBV6-3 with TRBJ2-6; D unresolved. The V end lost 0 bases, the J end lost 0 bases, and 6 bases lay between the germline ends. Germline CDR1 is MNHEY and CDR2 is SVGEGT. This CDR3 comprises 16 residues. The CDR3: CASSYSGRSGANVLTF. The DNA for the CDR3 is TGTGCCAGCAGTTACTCGGGCCGCTCTGGGGCCAACGTCCTGACTTTC.

In this sample, this clonotype turned up many times. The V gene is TRBV29-1, the J gene TRBJ2-2; D gene ambiguous. V gave up 7 bases and J gave up 3 bases, with 6 bases separating them. CDR3 length equals 11 residues. Germline CDR1 and CDR2: SQVTM and ANQGSEA. CDR3 sequence: CSADYTGELFF. CDR3 bases: TGCAGCGCAGACTACACCGGGGAGCTGTTTTTT.

This clonotype showed up many times. This sequence joins TRBV12-3 or TRBV12-4 and TRBJ2-7, with 7 bases fitting TRBD1. The CDR3 has 16 amino acids. J was trimmed by 3 bases and V by 3 bases; bases with no gene match: 11. The CDR3 DNA reads TGTGCCAGCAGTTTGGGGCCGGGACAGCTTTACTACGAGCAGTACTTC. Amino acids: CASSLGPGQLYYEQYF.

There are many counts of this clonotype. The rearrangement links TRBV29-1 to TRBJ2-3, with a weak D call TRBD2 (6 bases). V lost 4 bases and J lost 4, with 18 bases in between. This CDR3 region has 15 residues. Germline V CDR1 and CDR2: SQVTM, ANQGSEA. CDR3 region: CSVVSGRGLSDTQYF. The CDR3 nucleotides read TGCAGCGTTGTTTCCGGGAGAGGGTTGTCAGATACGCAGTATTTT.

This clonotype was found many times. J is TRBJ2-7 and V is TRBV5-1; a weak D match, TRBD1 (5 bases). CDR1 SGHRS and CDR2 YFSETQ come from the germline V gene. Trimming shortened V by 2 bases and J by 3 bases, and 9 bases separated the two germline ends. The CDR3 is 13 residues long. The CDR3 region is CASSFAGIYEQYF. The CDR3 DNA is TGCGCCAGCAGCTTTGCAGGGATCTACGAGCAGTACTTC.

This clonotype was recorded many times. The rearrangement links TRBV12-3 or TRBV12-4 to TRBJ1-2, with D tentatively TRBD1 (5 bases). The CDR3 spans 12 residues. V was trimmed by 9 bases and J by 2 bases, leaving 10 bases between them. CDR3 residues: CASTGANYGYTF. The CDR3 DNA reads TGTGCCAGTACCGGGGCAAACTATGGCTACACCTTC.

This clonotype was seen at least ten times. The chain couples TRBV29-1 to TRBJ1-1; TRBD1 aligns across 8 bases. V trimming: 4 bases; J trimming: 5 bases; junction bases outside the gene matches: 6. CDR1 is SQVTM and CDR2 is ANQGSEA in the germline V gene. This CDR3 is built from 13 residues. In DNA, the CDR3 is TGCAGCGTTGCCAGGGGGCGGGATACTGAAGCTTTCTTT. This translates into CSVARGRDTEAFF. Combining the CDR3 with reference TRBV29-1 and TRBJ1-1 gives the whole variable domain SAVISQKPSRDICQRGTSLTIQCQVDSQVTMMFWYRQQPGQSLTLIATANQGSEATYESGFVIDKFPISRPNLTFSTLTVSNMSPEDSSIYLCSVARGRDTEAFFGQGTRLTVV.

This clonotype showed up just a few times. This chain links TRBV28 with TRBJ2-3; 8 nucleotides align to TRBD1. J was trimmed by 14 bases and V by 3 bases; bases with no gene match: 10. Germline assignment: CDR1 MDHEN and CDR2 SYDVKM. The CDR3 sequence is 13 residues long. The CDR3 DNA reads TGTGCCAGCAGTTTTGCCACCCGGGACAGGCGGTATTTT. This sequence encodes CASSFATRDRRYF.